Below, 23 T cell receptor beta chains from the same sample are listed, as sequenced in a study of CD4+ T cells in melanoma. Data came from immunoSEQ multiplex PCR; TCRdb stores just in-frame clones and leaves some out. Of 140,000 or so clones detected, about nine tenths appear once; the ten largest clones hold 1.5% to 1.9%. The source is a human donor with melanoma.

The chain combines TRBV6-1 with TRBJ2-4; 7 positions match TRBD2. Germline CDR1 MNHNS, CDR2 SASEGT. The CDR3 extends over 16 amino acids. The V segment lost 4 bases and the J segment 0 bases; nucleotides outside the gene matches: 6. The CDR3 nucleotides are TGTGCCAGCAGTGTTCTAGCGGACCTAGCCAAAAACATTCAGTACTTC. Translation: CASSVLADLAKNIQYF.

The chain is built from TRBV2 and TRBJ2-3; D is undetermined. The V and J ends lost 2 bases and 4 bases respectively, with 10 bases between them. The CDR3 loop spans 14 amino acids. Per germline, CDR1 SNHLY and CDR2 FYNNEI. CDR3 in DNA: TGTGCCAGCAGTGAACCCCAGGTTTCAGATACGCAGTATTTT. It is translated as CASSEPQVSDTQYF.

This clone was observed a few times. The chain carries TRBV6-5 and TRBJ1-1, with D uncertain. The CDR3 extends over 13 amino acids. CDR1 is MNHEY and CDR2 is SVGAGI in the germline V gene. The ends were cut back, 2 bases at V and 2 bases at J, with 6 bases in the middle. The CDR3 protein is CASSYVSNTEAFF. The CDR3 region has the DNA TGTGCCAGCAGTTACGTTTCAAACACTGAAGCTTTCTTT.

The gene calls are TRBV19 and TRBJ1-5; D might be TRBD1 (5 bases). CDR3 size: 16 residues. Trimming took 6 bases from V and 2 from J, leaving 17 bases between them. Germline values: CDR1 LNHDA, CDR2 SQIVND (reference sequence). CDR3 bases: TGTGCCAGTAGAGACGGGCCGGGACGTCGCAATCAGCCCCAGCATTTT. Its translation is CASRDGPGRRNQPQHF.

The rearrangement links TRBV6-5 to TRBJ1-1, with D unresolved. V lost 0 bases and J 7 bases, leaving 12 bases between the germline ends. The germline V gene encodes CDR1 MNHEY and CDR2 SVGAGI. The CDR3 has 14 amino acids. The CDR3 spells CASSYSKAGYEAFF. CDR3 bases: TGTGCCAGCAGTTACTCGAAGGCGGGGTATGAAGCTTTCTTT.

The count of this clone is one. This rearrangement joins TRBV7-3 to TRBJ2-1; D uncertain. The V gene lost 6 bases and the J gene lost 5 bases, with 8 bases spanning the gap. CDR1 and CDR2 from the germline V gene are SGHTA and FQGTGA. The CDR3 has 12 amino acids. CDR3 bases: TGTGCCAGCAGTCGCCAGGACAATGAGCAGTTCTTC. Translated, it gives CASSRQDNEQFF.

J is TRBJ2-7 and V is TRBV7-2; D is ambiguous. V was trimmed by 0 bases and J by 6 bases, leaving 12 bases between them. From germline, CDR1 is SGHTA and CDR2 FQGNSA. The CDR3 length is 14 residues. CDR3 sequence: CASSLASVLVEQYF. The CDR3 coding sequence is TGTGCCAGCAGCTTAGCTTCTGTGCTCGTCGAGCAGTACTTC. The complete variable domain, with remaining parts taken from reference TRBV7-2 and TRBJ2-7, reads GAGVSQSPSNKVTEKGKDVELRCDPISGHTALYWYRQSLGQGLEFLIYFQGNSAPDKSGLPSDRFSAERTGGSVSTLTIQRTQQEDSAVYLCASSLASVLVEQYFGPGTRLTVT.

This chain uses TRBV19 with TRBJ1-2; 8 nucleotides match TRBD1. The CDR3 has 13 amino acids. The ends lost 8 bases at V and 3 bases at J; junction bases unmatched: 5. CDR1 LNHDA and CDR2 SQIVND come from the germline V gene (reference sequence). The CDR3 nucleotides read TGTGCCAGTCGCGACAGGGGTCACTATGGCTACACCTTC. Its protein is CASRDRGHYGYTF.

The chain couples TRBV11-2 to TRBJ2-7, with 7 positions matching TRBD1. Germline CDR1 and CDR2: SGHAT and FQNNGV. This CDR3 spans 16 amino acids. J gave up 2 bases and V 4 bases, and 11 bases lay outside the gene matches. The CDR3 region has the DNA TGTGCCAGCAGCTACCGTTCTAGGACAGGCACCTACGAGCAGTACTTC. It specifies CASSYRSRTGTYEQYF.

The chain carries TRBV6-1 and TRBJ2-2; 11 nucleotides line up with TRBD1. Germline-derived CDR1 and CDR2 are MNHNS and SASEGT. The CDR3 length is 17 residues. The trim removed 4 bases at V and 6 bases at J, leaving 10 bases unmatched. CDR3 sequence (DNA): TGTGCCAGCAGTGGAAACCGGGACAGGGGGTTCCCCGGGGAGCTGTTTTTT. Residues: CASSGNRDRGFPGELFF.

V usage is TRBV10-1 and J usage is TRBJ2-7; 7 nucleotides line up with TRBD2. Looked up from germline, CDR1 is WNHNN and CDR2 is SYGVQD (reference sequence). The CDR3 covers 12 residues. J was trimmed by 9 bases and V by 5 bases; bases with no gene match: 7. The CDR3: CASSRSGGGQYF. The CDR3 DNA sequence: TGCGCCAGCAGTCGATCGGGAGGTGGGCAGTACTTC.

V and J are TRBV2 and TRBJ2-2; TRBD1 aligns across 7 bases. From germline, CDR1 is SNHLY and CDR2 FYNNEI. Trimming removed 6 bases from V and 2 bases from J; junction bases left unmatched: 6. CDR3 size: 15 residues. CDR3 nucleotide sequence: TGTGCCAGCAGGTGGACAGGAGTTAACACCGGGGAGCTGTTTTTT. Its protein product is CASRWTGVNTGELFF.

The V and J genes are TRBV18 and TRBJ1-1; D is unclear. This CDR3 region has 14 residues. Germline CDR1 KGHSH, CDR2 LQKENI. V lost 4 bases and J 4 bases, leaving 13 bases between the germline ends. The CDR3 region has the DNA TGTGCCAGCTCACAGCGTGGGGTAGTCACTGAAGCTTTCTTT. As protein: CASSQRGVVTEAFF.

V is TRBV4-1 and J is TRBJ2-7; D possibly corresponds to TRBD1 (6 bases). The germline gives CDR1 MGHRA, CDR2 YSYEKL. With 2 bases removed from V and 2 bases from J, the gap between germline ends came to 19 bases. There are 17 residues in the CDR3. CDR3 sequence: CASSQPITGPVTYEQYF. Written as DNA, the CDR3 is TGCGCCAGCAGCCAACCCATTACAGGGCCCGTAACCTACGAGCAGTACTTC.

The chain has TRBV5-6 and TRBJ2-3; 13 bases fit TRBD2. The CDR3 sequence is 15 residues long. The V and J ends lost 4 bases and 4 bases, in that order; junction bases with no gene match: 3. CDR1 is SGHDT and CDR2 is YYEEEE in the germline V gene. DNA of the CDR3: TGTGCCAGCAGCACAGGACTAGCGGGGGCAGATACGCAGTATTTT. Its translation is CASSTGLAGADTQYF.

This chain joins TRBV6-5 and TRBJ1-1, with TRBD1 matching 7 bases. Trimming removed 7 bases from V and 11 bases from J; junction bases left unmatched: 10. The germline V gene has CDR1 MNHEY and CDR2 SVGAGI. This CDR3 is built from 12 residues. CDR3 region: CASIDRESVAFF. The CDR3, as DNA: TGTGCCAGCATTGACAGGGAATCCGTGGCTTTCTTT.

Points on this clone: This sample includes further DNA sequences coding for the same CDR3. The chain joins TRBV7-9 to TRBJ1-2; perhaps TRBD1 as D (5 bases). The germline V gene encodes CDR1 SEHNR and CDR2 FQNEAQ (reference sequence). The CDR3 consists of 14 residues. V was clipped by 1 base and J by 1 base, with 7 bases between them. Here the CDR3 reads CASSLVGVNYGYTF. As DNA, the CDR3 is TGTGCCAGCAGCTTAGTGGGGGTTAACTATGGCTACACCTTC.

This chain uses TRBV7-8 with TRBJ1-5; TRBD1 might be the D (5 bases). The CDR3 has 16 amino acids. Trimming took off 5 bases at V and 4 bases at J, with 18 bases between the two ends. Germline V CDR1 and CDR2: SGHVS, FQNEAQ. CDR3 sequence (DNA): TGTGCCAGCAGCGGCCGCAGGGCGAGGACTAATCAGCCCCAGCATTTT. This sequence encodes CASSGRRARTNQPQHF.

This sequence joins TRBV6-6 and TRBJ1-2, with no clear D. This CDR3 comprises 14 residues. V lost 7 bases, J lost 2 bases, and 14 bases lay in between. Germline V gives CDR1 MNHNY, CDR2 SVGAGI (reference sequence). CDR3 region: CASTWTGINYGYTF. The CDR3 DNA reads as TGTGCCAGCACCTGGACGGGGATAAACTATGGCTACACCTTC.

This clone was seen a few times. This sequence joins TRBV15 and TRBJ1-5, with D unresolved. CDR1 and CDR2 from the germline V gene are LNHNV and YYDKDF (reference sequence). Trimming took 5 bases from V and 4 from J, leaving 15 bases between them. This CDR3 is 15 amino acids long. The DNA of the CDR3 is TGTGCCACCAGCCCTGCGGTGGCCGGGAATCAGCCCCAGCATTTT. It yields the protein CATSPAVAGNQPQHF.

A single count supports this clone. The chain uses TRBV7-8 and TRBJ2-7; D is ambiguous. The CDR3 has 14 amino acids. From germline, CDR1 is SGHVS and CDR2 FQNEAQ. V was clipped by 3 bases and J by 2 bases, with 11 bases between them. CDR3 residues: CASSFLGGPYEQYF. CDR3 DNA: TGTGCCAGCAGCTTCTTGGGCGGACCCTACGAGCAGTACTTC.

This clone was picked up a small number of times. V gene TRBV6-1 combines with J gene TRBJ2-1; D is unresolved. Trimming shortened V by 7 bases and J by 2 bases, and 9 bases separated the two germline ends. The CDR3 totals 13 residues. Germline values: CDR1 MNHNS, CDR2 SASEGT. CDR3 nucleotides: TGTGCCAGCAAGAGAAATACCTACAATGAGCAGTTCTTC. Amino acid sequence: CASKRNTYNEQFF.

This chain connects TRBV5-5 to TRBJ1-1, with D unclear. V dropped 0 bases and J dropped 8 bases, with 5 bases sitting between them. CDR3 length equals 11 residues. Germline V gives CDR1 SGHKS, CDR2 YYEKEE (reference sequence). The CDR3 sequence: CASSLEIEAFF. As DNA, the CDR3 is TGTGCCAGCAGCTTGGAGATAGAAGCTTTCTTT.